This is a list of T cell receptor beta chains from one sample in a study of blood T cell repertoires in COVID-19. Method: immunoSEQ multiplex PCR; TCRdb's copy keeps in-frame clones and lacks some. This sample has about 68,000 clones, with 75% to 95% found just once. The sequenced material came from peripheral blood. The receptors shown here come from a man aged 40-49 years with COVID-19, enrolled during active disease. The CDR3 runs from the conserved cysteine through the conserved F or W. D genes are given only for firm matches. Size is stated for part of the rows, as once, few or many counts, or as a class when the clone is expanded.

j_call	v_call	clone_size	d_call	cdr3_aa	cdr3_nt
TRBJ1-1	TRBV5-1	.	TRBD1	CASTGTANTEAFF	TGCGCCAGCACCGGGACAGCGAACACTGAAGCTTTCTTT
TRBJ1-2	TRBV28	.	TRBD1	CASSLPPGQAYGYTF	TGTGCCAGCAGTCTCCCCCCCGGACAGGCCTATGGCTACACCTTC
TRBJ2-7	TRBV27	.	TRBD1	CASSLWTGTGGDEQYF	TGTGCCAGCAGTTTATGGACGGGGACAGGGGGAGACGAGCAGTACTTC
TRBJ1-1	TRBV14	.	.	CASSLLRTSEAFF	TGTGCCAGCAGCCTGCTAAGGACATCAGAAGCTTTCTTT
TRBJ1-6	TRBV6-6	.	.	CAAGSGGSPLHF	TGTGCAGCGGGGTCCGGCGGGTCACCCCTCCACTTT
TRBJ2-3	TRBV5-1	.	TRBD2	CASSQMTSGGHTDTQYF	TGCGCCAGCAGCCAAATGACTAGCGGGGGGCACACAGATACGCAGTATTTT
TRBJ1-4	TRBV9	.	TRBD1	CASSLSDRNREKLFF	TGTGCCAGCAGCTTGTCGGACAGGAACCGGGAAAAACTGTTTTTT
TRBJ1-6	TRBV19	.	TRBD1	CASMGQGRSPLHF	TGTGCCAGTATGGGACAGGGGCGTTCACCCCTCCACTTT
TRBJ1-5	TRBV6-1	.	.	CASSEGSRNQPQHF	TGTGCCAGCAGTGAAGGGAGCAGAAATCAGCCCCAGCATTTT
TRBJ2-1	TRBV27	once	.	CASRTTGQFFEQFF	TGTGCCAGCAGAACCACGGGACAATTCTTTGAGCAGTTCTTC
TRBJ1-5	TRBV12-5	.	TRBD1	CASGSEPTGGSNQPQHF	TGTGCTAGTGGTTCGGAACCTACAGGGGGTAGCAATCAGCCCCAGCATTTT
TRBJ2-2	TRBV6-5	.	TRBD1	CASPPDRGAGELFF	TGTGCCAGCCCCCCGGACAGGGGTGCCGGGGAGCTGTTTTTT
TRBJ1-1	TRBV29-1	.	.	CSVETQRVNTEAFF	TGCAGCGTTGAAACTCAAAGAGTGAACACTGAAGCTTTCTTT
TRBJ1-3	TRBV27	.	TRBD1	CASSPVHTTGGAYTIYF	TGTGCCAGCAGTCCGGTCCACACAACAGGGGGCGCTTACACCATATATTTT
TRBJ2-7	TRBV28	.	.	CASRQGGRAYEQYF	TGTGCCAGCAGGCAGGGAGGACGAGCCTACGAGCAGTACTTC
TRBJ2-3	TRBV11-2	.	.	CASSPGGTDTQYF	TGTGCCAGCAGCCCGGGGGGCACAGATACGCAGTATTTT
TRBJ1-1	TRBV30	.	TRBD1	CAWRAQQGWTEAFF	TGTGCCTGGAGAGCACAACAGGGGTGGACTGAAGCTTTCTTT
TRBJ2-3	TRBV6-6	.	TRBD1	CASSRDHIRGSTDTQYF	TGTGCCAGCAGTCGGGACCATATCAGGGGGAGCACAGATACGCAGTATTTT
TRBJ1-2	TRBV5-1	.	TRBD1	CASSPAPTGDGYTF	TGCGCCAGCAGCCCGGCGCCGACAGGGGATGGCTACACCTTC
TRBJ2-3	TRBV28	.	TRBD1	CASSSPGQTSTDTQYF	TGTGCCAGCAGCAGCCCGGGACAGACCTCGACAGATACGCAGTATTTT
TRBJ1-3	TRBV3-1/TRBV3-2	.	.	CASSQDRGNTIYF	TGTGCCAGCAGCCAAGACCGGGGAAACACCATATATTTT
TRBJ1-6	TRBV9	once	.	CASRRDRNSPLHF	TGTGCCAGCAGACGGGATCGCAATTCACCCCTCCACTTT
TRBJ2-2	TRBV16	.	.	CASSQRVTGELFF	TGTGCCAGCAGCCAAAGAGTAACCGGGGAGCTGTTTTTT
TRBJ2-5	TRBV9	.	TRBD2	CASSPHLGSGVQETQYF	TGTGCCAGCAGCCCGCATTTAGGTAGCGGGGTCCAAGAGACCCAGTACTTC
TRBJ2-1	TRBV3-1/TRBV3-2	.	TRBD2	CASSHTSELSYNEQFF	TGTGCCAGCAGCCACACTAGCGAGCTATCTTACAATGAGCAGTTCTTC
TRBJ2-5	TRBV18	.	.	CASSPRTAQETQYF	TGTGCCAGCTCACCTAGGACAGCTCAAGAGACCCAGTACTTC